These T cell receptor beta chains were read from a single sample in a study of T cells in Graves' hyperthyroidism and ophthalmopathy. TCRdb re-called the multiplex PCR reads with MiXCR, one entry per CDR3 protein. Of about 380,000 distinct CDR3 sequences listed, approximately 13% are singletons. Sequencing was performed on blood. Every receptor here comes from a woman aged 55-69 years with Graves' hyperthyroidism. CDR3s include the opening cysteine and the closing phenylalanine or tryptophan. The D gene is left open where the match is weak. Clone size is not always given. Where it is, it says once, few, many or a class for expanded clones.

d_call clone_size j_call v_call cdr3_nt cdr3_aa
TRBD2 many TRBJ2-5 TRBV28 TGTGCCAGCAGTTTCTGGAGCGGGAGCGGGGGTGGCCAAGAGACCCAGTACTTC CASSFWSGSGGGQETQYF
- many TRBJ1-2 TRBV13 TGTGCCAGCAGCTTAGACTCCGGGAACTATGGCTACACCTTC CASSLDSGNYGYTF
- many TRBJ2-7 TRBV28 TGTGCCAGCAGTCCCTACCGCGGAGCGGGTGGATACGAGCAGTACTTC CASSPYRGAGGYEQYF
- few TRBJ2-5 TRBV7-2 TGTGCCAGCAGGGTTGCTACCGGAGGGGGATCTGGATACTTC CASRVATGGGSGYF
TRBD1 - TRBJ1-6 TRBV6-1 TGTGCCAGCAGTGAAGCTTTGGGACAGGGGAAATCACCCCTCCACTTT CASSEALGQGKSPLHF
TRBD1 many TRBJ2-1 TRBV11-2 TGTGCCAGCAGCTTAGGGACAGGGGGAAATGAGCAGTTCTTC CASSLGTGGNEQFF
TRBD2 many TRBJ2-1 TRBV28 TGTGCCAGCAGTAGTAGCGGGGCCTACAGTGAGCAGTTCTTC CASSSSGAYSEQFF
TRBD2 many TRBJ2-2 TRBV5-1 TGCGCCAGCTCAATGGGGACTAGTGGGACCGGGGAGCTGTTTTTT CASSMGTSGTGELFF
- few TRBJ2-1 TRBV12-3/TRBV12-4 TGTGCCAGCAGTTTAAATAACGGGCAGGTCAATGAGCAGTTCTTC CASSLNNGQVNEQFF
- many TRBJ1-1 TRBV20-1 TGCAGTGCTAGAAACCCGGGAGCTTTCTTT CSARNPGAFF
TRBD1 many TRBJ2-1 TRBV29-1 TGCAGCGTTGGTGACAGGGTGCGGGAGCAGTTCTTC CSVGDRVREQFF
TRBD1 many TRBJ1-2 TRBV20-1 TGCAGTGCGGGGACAGGGGGCGCCGGCTATGGCTACACCTTC CSAGTGGAGYGYTF
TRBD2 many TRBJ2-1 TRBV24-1 TGTGCCACCAGTGTGCAACCGGGACTAGCGGGGGACAATGAGCAGTTCTTC CATSVQPGLAGDNEQFF
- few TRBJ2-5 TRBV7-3 TGTGCCAGCAGCCTTTCTTATGGAGAGACCCAGTACTTC CASSLSYGETQYF
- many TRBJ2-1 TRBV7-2 TGTGCCAGCAGCTTGCAGGGGGGGAGGAATGAGCAGTTCTTC CASSLQGGRNEQFF
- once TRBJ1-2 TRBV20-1 TGCAGTGCTAGACCCCGGGGGGGGCTGGTCTATGGCTACACCTTC CSARPRGGLVYGYTF
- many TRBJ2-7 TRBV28 TGTGCCAGCAGTTTGTCGGGATACGAGCAGTACTTC CASSLSGYEQYF
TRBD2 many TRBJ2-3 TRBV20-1 TGCAGTGCTAGGGGGGCTAGCGGGAGGACCCAAGATACGCAGTATTTT CSARGASGRTQDTQYF
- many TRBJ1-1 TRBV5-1 TGCGCCAGCAGCCGGTTGGGTGACAGGCCAAACGCTGAAGCTTTCTTT CASSRLGDRPNAEAFF
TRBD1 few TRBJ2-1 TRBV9 TGTGCCAGCAGCGTAAGGCGGGCAGGGGGCAATGAGCAGTTCTTC CASSVRRAGGNEQFF
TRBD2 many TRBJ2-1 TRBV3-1 TGTGCCAGCAGCCAAGCACAGACTAGCGGATACAATGAGCAGTTCTTC CASSQAQTSGYNEQFF
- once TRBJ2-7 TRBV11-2 TGTGCCAGCAGCTTAGAAGGGTGGGACTCATACTACGAGCAGTACTTC CASSLEGWDSYYEQYF
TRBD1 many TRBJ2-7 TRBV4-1 TGCGCCAGCAGCCACCCAGGGACAGGGGGGGCCTACGAGCAGTACTTC CASSHPGTGGAYEQYF
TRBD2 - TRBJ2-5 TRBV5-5 TGTGCCAGCAGCTTGCGGGGAGCGGGAGCAATTTTAGAGACCCAGTACTTC CASSLRGAGAILETQYF
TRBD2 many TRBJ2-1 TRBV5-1 TGCGCCAGCAGCTTGGGAAGCGGGGGTCAGGCTCTGAATGAGCAGTTCTTC CASSLGSGGQALNEQFF
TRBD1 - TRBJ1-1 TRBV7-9 TGTGCCAGCAGCCAGGGACAGTTGTACACTGAAGCTTTCTTT CASSQGQLYTEAFF
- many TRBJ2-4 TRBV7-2 TGTGCCAGCAGCACCCGTTATCCCAACATTCAGTACTTC CASSTRYPNIQYF
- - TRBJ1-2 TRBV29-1 TGCAGCGTTGGGGGGCAGGGTGGCTACACCTTC CSVGGQGGYTF
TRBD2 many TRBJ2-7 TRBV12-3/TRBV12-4 TGTGCCAGCAGTAGGACTAGCGGGACCGTCGAGCAGTACTTC CASSRTSGTVEQYF
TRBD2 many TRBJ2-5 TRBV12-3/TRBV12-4 TGTGCCAGCAGCTTAGGACTAGCGGGAGCTGGAGAGACCCAGTACTTC CASSLGLAGAGETQYF
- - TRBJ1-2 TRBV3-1 TGTGCCAGCAGCCCTGCCAGGGTGTATGGCTACACCTTC CASSPARVYGYTF
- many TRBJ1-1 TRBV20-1 TGCAGTGCTAGAGAGTCTGATTTGACTGGTGCTTTCTTT CSARESDLTGAFF
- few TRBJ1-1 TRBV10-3 TGTGCCATCAGAGTTAACACTGAAGCTTTCTTT CAIRVNTEAFF
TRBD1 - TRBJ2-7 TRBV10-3 TGTGCCATCCGGGACAGGGGGCTCGAGCAGTACTTC CAIRDRGLEQYF
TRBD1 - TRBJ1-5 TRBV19 TGTGCCAGTAGTGCCGGGACAGGGGACCAGCCCCAGCATTTT CASSAGTGDQPQHF
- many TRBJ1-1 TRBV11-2 TGTGCCAGCAGCTTAGTGGGGGGAGGGATGAACACTGAAGCTTTCTTT CASSLVGGGMNTEAFF
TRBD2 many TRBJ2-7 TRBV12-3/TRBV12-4 TGTGCCAGCAGTCCTTCGGGACTAACTTACGAGCAGTACTTC CASSPSGLTYEQYF
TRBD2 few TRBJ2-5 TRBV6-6 TGTGCCAGCAGTTACCCCTCGGGAACAGCGGGAGAGGAGACCCAGTACTTC CASSYPSGTAGEETQYF
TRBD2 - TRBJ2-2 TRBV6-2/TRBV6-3 TGTGCCAGCAGCCGCGGACTAGCGGGCCACACCGGGGAGCTGTTTTTT CASSRGLAGHTGELFF
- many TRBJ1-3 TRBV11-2 TGTGCCAGCAGCCCTGTTTTGGGAAGTGGAAACACCATATATTTT CASSPVLGSGNTIYF
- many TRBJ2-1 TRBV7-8 TGTGCCAGCAGCTCCTCGAGGGTAGGTCCTTACAATGAGCAGTTCTTC CASSSSRVGPYNEQFF
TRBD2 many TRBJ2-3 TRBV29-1 TGCAGCGTTCGAGCGGGAGCGGCCACAGATACGCAGTATTTT CSVRAGAATDTQYF
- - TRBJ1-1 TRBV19 TGTGCCAGTAGTATTTCAGGGCCCACTGAAGCTTTCTTT CASSISGPTEAFF
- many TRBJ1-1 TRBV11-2 TGTGCCAGCAGCTCGGGAATTGGGGGGGTTTCGAACACTGAAGCTTTCTTT CASSSGIGGVSNTEAFF
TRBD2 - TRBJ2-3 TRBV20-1 TGCAGTGCTAGACCCCTCCCGGGGGGGGGTACAGATACGCAGTATTTT CSARPLPGGGTDTQYF
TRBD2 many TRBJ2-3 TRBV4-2 TGTGCCAGCAGCCGCTCCCTAGGACTAGCGGGAGGGCGCCCCACAGATACGCAGTATTTT CASSRSLGLAGGRPTDTQYF
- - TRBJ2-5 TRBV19 TGTGCCAGTTGTAACAGGGATGAGACCCAGTACTTC CASCNRDETQYF
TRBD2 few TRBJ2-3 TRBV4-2 TGTGCCAGCAGCCAAAGCCCTCTAGCGGGGCTCACAGATACGCAGTATTTT CASSQSPLAGLTDTQYF
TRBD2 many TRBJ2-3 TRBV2 TGTGCCAGCAGTGGGGCTAGCGGCTTCACAGATACGCAGTATTTT CASSGASGFTDTQYF
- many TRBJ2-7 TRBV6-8 TGTGCCAGCAGTTACCAAGATGACCGGGACGCCACCTACGAGCAGTACTTC CASSYQDDRDATYEQYF
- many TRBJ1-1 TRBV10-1 TGCGCCAGCAGTGACCAGCGAGGGACTGAAGCTTTCTTT CASSDQRGTEAFF
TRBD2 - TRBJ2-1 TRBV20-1 TGCAGTGCTAGAGCCCGGACTAGCGGGTACAATGAGCAGTTCTTC CSARARTSGYNEQFF
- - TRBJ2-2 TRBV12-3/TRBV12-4 TGTGCCAGCAGCCCCGGCTTCGCCTCCGGGGAGCTGTTTTTT CASSPGFASGELFF
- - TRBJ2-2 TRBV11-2 TGCGCCAGCAGCCAAAATATACCAATACTAAACACCGGGGAGCTGTTTTTT CASSQNIPILNTGELFF
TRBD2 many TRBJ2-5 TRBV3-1 TGTGCCAGCAGCCAAGATTTAGCGGGAAGAGAGACCCAGTACTTC CASSQDLAGRETQYF
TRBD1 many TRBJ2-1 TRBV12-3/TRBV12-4 TGTGCCAGCATGAGGACAGGCCTCAATGAGCAGTTCTTC CASMRTGLNEQFF
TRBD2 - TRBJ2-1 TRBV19 TGTGCCAGTAGTATCGGACTAGTCCCTTACAATGAGCAGTTCTTC CASSIGLVPYNEQFF
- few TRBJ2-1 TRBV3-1 TGTGCCAGCAGCCAAGGGTCTGGGCGCTCCTACAATGAGCAGTTCTTC CASSQGSGRSYNEQFF
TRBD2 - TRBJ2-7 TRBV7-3 TGTGCCAGCAGCTTGGGTGCGGGAGCCATCTCCTACGAGCAGTACTTC CASSLGAGAISYEQYF